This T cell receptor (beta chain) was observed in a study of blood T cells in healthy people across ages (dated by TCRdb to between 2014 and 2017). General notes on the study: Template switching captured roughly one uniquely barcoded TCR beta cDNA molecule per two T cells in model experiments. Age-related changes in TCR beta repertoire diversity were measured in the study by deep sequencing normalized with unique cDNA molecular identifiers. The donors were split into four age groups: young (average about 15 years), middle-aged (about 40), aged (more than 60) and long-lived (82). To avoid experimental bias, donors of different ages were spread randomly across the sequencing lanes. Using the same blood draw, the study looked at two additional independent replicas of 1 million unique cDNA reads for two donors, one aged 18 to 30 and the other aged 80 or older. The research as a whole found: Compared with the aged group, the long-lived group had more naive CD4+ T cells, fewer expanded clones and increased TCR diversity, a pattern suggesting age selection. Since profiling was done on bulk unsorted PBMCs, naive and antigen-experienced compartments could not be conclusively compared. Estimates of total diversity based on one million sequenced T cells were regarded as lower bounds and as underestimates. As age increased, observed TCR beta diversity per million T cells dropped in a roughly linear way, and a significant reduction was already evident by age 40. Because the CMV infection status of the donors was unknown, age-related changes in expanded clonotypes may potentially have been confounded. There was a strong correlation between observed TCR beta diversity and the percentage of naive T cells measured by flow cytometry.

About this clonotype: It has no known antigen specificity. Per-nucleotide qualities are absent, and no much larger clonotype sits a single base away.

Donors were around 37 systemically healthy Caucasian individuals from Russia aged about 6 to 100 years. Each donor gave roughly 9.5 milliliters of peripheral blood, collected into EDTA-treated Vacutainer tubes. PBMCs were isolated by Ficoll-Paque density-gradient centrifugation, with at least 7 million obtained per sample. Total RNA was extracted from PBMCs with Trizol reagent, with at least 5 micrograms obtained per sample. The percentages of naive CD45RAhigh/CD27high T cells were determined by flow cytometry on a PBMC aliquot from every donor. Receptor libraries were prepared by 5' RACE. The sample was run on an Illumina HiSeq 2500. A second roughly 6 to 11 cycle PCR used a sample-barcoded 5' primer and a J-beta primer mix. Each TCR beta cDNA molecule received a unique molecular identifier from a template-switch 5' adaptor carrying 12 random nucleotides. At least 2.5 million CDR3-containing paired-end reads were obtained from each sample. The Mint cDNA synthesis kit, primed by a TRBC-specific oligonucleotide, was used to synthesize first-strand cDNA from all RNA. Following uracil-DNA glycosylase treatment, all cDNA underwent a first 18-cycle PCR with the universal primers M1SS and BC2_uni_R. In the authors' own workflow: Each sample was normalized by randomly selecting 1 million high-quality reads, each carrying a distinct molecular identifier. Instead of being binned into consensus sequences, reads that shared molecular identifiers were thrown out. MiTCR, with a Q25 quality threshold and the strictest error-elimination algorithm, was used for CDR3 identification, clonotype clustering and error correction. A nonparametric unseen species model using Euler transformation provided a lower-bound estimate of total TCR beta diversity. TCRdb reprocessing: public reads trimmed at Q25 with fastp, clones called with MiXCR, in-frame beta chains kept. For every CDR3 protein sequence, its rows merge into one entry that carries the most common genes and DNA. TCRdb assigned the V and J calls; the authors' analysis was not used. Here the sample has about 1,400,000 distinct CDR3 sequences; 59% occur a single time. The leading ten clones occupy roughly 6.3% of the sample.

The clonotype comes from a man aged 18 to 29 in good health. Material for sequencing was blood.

The CDR3 region has the sequence CASSTGTGEGYTF. In nucleotide form, the sequence is TGTGCCAGCAGTACCGGGACAGGGGAAGGCTACACCTTC. The chain links TRBV7-9 with TRBJ1-2; the central 10 bases match TRBD1. CDR1 and CDR2 are drawn from the germline V gene (reference sequence): SEHNR, FQNEAQ. Including cysteine and phenylalanine, the CDR3 has 13 amino acids. The sequence is cut down to CDR3 DNA, 39 bases in frame from base 1. V lost 6 bases and J lost 8 bases, and the count of bases not matched to a germline gene is 6.